This T cell receptor beta chain comes out of a study of cytomegalovirus exposure and HLA in healthy donors. The study's findings and limits: As a later analysis revealed, the rate of TCR association differed by HLA locus, with DRB1 most and HLA-C fewest. Under in vitro conditions, three CMV-associated chains were confirmed as specific for CMV antigens. In terms of immune exposure information, only CMV serostatus was available. Presence/absence analysis assumed near-uniform sequencing depth across donors.

60 Vbeta and 13 Jbeta primers were used in PCR. TCRdb's table, derived via immunoSEQ multiplex PCR, lists solely in-frame clones and lacks some. The table records approximately 150,000 clones, around 78% of them present only once. The table lists this clone with a count of one. What it binds is not known. Sequencing input: PBMCs. This clonotype was sampled from a woman aged 18-35 years in good health and CMV-seronegative.

The CDR3 coding sequence is TGTGCTAGTGGTTTGCGGCTAGCGGGAGACTATGAGCAGTTCTTC. Its translation: CASGLRLAGDYEQFF. This chain joins TRBV12-5 and TRBJ2-1; the match to TRBD2 covers 10 bases. J was trimmed by 8 bases and V by 2 bases; bases with no gene match: 6. The germline CDR1 and CDR2 sequences are LGHNT and FRNRAP. This CDR3 is 15 amino acids long.